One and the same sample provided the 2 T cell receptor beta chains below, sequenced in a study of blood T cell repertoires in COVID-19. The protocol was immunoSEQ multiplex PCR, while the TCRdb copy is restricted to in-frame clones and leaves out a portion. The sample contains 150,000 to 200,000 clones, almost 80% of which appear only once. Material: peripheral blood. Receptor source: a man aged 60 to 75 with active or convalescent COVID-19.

CDR3 bases: TGTGCCAGCAGGACTGGACTAGCGACTTACAATGAGCAGTTCTTC. The encoded protein is CASRTGLATYNEQFF. The chain recombines TRBV4-2 with TRBJ2-1; 9 bases match TRBD2. The CDR3 extends over 15 amino acids. J was trimmed by 4 bases and V by 6 bases; bases with no gene match: 7. CDR1 LGHNA and CDR2 YNFKEQ come from the germline V gene.

For the CDR3, the DNA is TGTGCCAGCAGCTTGGAACAGCCGAAGTTTTATGGCTACACCTTC. Translating it yields CASSLEQPKFYGYTF. V and J are TRBV5-4 and TRBJ1-2; D not resolved. The germline V and J ends were trimmed by 0 bases and 5 bases, with 14 bases remaining between them. This CDR3 contains 15 residues. Germline CDR1 and CDR2: SGHNT and YYREEE (reference sequence).